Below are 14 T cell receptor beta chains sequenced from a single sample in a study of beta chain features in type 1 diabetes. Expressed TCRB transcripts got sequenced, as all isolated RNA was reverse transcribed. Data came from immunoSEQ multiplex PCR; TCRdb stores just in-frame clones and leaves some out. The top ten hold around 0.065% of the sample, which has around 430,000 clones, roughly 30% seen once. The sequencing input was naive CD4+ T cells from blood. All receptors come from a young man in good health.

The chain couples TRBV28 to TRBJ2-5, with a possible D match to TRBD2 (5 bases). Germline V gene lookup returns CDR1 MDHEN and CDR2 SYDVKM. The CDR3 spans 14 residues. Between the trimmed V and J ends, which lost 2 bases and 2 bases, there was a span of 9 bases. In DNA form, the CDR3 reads TGTGCCAGCAGTTTAGGTGGAGGTCAAGAGACCCAGTACTTC. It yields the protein CASSLGGGQETQYF.

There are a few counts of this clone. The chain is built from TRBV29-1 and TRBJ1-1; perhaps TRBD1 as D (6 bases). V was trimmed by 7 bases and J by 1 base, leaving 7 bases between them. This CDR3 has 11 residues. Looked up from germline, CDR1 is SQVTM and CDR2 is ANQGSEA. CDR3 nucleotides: TGCAGCGGGGGGCCGAACACTGAAGCTTTCTTT. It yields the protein CSGGPNTEAFF.

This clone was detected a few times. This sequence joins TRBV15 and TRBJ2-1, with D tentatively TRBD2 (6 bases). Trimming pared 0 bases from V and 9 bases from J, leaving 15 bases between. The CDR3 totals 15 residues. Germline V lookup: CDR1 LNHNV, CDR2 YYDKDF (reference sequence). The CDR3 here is CATSREGGGGFEQFF. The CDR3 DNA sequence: TGTGCCACCAGCAGAGAGGGGGGAGGAGGTTTTGAGCAGTTCTTC.

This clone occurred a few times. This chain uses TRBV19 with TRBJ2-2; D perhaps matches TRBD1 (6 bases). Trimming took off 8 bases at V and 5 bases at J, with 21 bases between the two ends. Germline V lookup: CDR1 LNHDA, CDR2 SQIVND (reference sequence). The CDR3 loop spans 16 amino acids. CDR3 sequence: CASGTISNQGTGELFF. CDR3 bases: TGTGCCAGTGGCACAATTAGTAACCAGGGGACCGGGGAGCTGTTTTTT.

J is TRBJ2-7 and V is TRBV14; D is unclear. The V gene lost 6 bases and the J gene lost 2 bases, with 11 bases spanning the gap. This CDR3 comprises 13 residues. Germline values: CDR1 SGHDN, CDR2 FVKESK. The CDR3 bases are TGTGCCAGCAGGGATACTGGGCCCTACGAGCAGTACTTC. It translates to CASRDTGPYEQYF.

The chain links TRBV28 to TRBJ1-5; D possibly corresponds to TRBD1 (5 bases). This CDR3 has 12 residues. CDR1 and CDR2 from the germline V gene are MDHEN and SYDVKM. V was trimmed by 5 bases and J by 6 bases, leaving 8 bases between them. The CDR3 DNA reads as TGTGCCAGCAGTCCCGGGGCTCAGCCCCAGCATTTT. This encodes CASSPGAQPQHF.

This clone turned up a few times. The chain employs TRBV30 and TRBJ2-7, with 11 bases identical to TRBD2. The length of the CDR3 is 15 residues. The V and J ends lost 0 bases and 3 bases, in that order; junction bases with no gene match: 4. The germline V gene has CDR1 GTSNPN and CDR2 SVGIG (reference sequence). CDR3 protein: CAWSVTSGSIYEQYF. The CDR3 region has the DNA TGTGCCTGGAGTGTAACTAGCGGGAGTATCTACGAGCAGTACTTC.

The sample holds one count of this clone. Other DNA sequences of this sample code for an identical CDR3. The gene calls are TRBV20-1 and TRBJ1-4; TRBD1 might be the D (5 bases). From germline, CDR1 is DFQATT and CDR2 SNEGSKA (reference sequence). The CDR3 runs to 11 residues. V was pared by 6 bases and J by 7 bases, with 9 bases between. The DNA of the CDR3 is TGCAGTGCGAGGGGTGGTGAAAAACTGTTTTTT. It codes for CSARGGEKLFF.

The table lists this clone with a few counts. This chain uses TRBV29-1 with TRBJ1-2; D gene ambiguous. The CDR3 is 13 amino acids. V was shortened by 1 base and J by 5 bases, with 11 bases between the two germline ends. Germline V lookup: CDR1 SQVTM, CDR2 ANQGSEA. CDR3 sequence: CSVEVPLGYGYTF. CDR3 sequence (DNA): TGCAGCGTTGAAGTTCCTCTGGGGTATGGCTACACCTTC. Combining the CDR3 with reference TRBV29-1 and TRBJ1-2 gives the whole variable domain SAVISQKPSRDICQRGTSLTIQCQVDSQVTMMFWYRQQPGQSLTLIATANQGSEATYESGFVIDKFPISRPNLTFSTLTVSNMSPEDSSIYLCSVEVPLGYGYTFGSGTRLTVV.

The CDR3 here is CASSLGSAEKLFF. The CDR3 DNA is TGCGCCAGCAGCTTGGGTTCCGCAGAAAAACTGTTTTTT. The chain carries TRBV5-1 and TRBJ1-4, with D uncertain. Trimming cost V 0 bases and J 8 bases, with 8 bases left between them. Germline CDR1 SGHRS, CDR2 YFSETQ. The CDR3 runs to 13 residues.

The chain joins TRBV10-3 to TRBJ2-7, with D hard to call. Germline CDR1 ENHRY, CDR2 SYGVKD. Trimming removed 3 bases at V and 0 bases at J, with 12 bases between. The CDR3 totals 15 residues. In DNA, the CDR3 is TGTGCCATCAGTGATGCCAGCTACGGCTCCTACGAGCAGTACTTC. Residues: CAISDASYGSYEQYF.

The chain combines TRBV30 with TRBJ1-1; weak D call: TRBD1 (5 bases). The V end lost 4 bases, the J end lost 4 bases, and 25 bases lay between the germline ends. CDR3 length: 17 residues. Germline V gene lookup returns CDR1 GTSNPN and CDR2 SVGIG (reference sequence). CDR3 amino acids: CAWKAGLYLPTGTEAFF. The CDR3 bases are TGTGCCTGGAAGGCGGGGCTATACCTTCCGACGGGCACTGAAGCTTTCTTT.

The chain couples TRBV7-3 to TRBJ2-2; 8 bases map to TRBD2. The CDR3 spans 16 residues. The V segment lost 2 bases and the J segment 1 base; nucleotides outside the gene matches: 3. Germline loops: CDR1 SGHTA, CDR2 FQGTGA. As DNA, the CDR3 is TGTGCCAGCAGCTTAGCGGGAGGCCAGAACACCGGGGAGCTGTTTTTT. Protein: CASSLAGGQNTGELFF.

The CDR3 nucleotides are TGCGCCAGCAGCCCGCAGGGGGCTAAAGATACGCAGTATTTT. It specifies CASSPQGAKDTQYF. J is TRBJ2-3 and V is TRBV5-1; 8 positions match TRBD1. The junction had 6 bases not matched to a gene; V was cut back by 4 bases and J by 5 bases. CDR1 SGHRS and CDR2 YFSETQ come from the germline V gene. The CDR3 is made up of 14 amino acids.